These 27 T cell receptor beta chains came from one sample sequenced in a study of Ad26.COV2.S vaccination and SARS-CoV-2 variants. Treatment in this sample: some 20 received Ad26.COV2.S at low or high dose, single or two shots; roughly five received placebo; per-sample allocation not given. All samples were drawn on day 63, counting from the first vaccine or placebo injection. TCRdb's table, derived via immunoSEQ multiplex PCR, lists solely in-frame clones and lacks some. This sample has about 380,000 clones, with 83% found just once. The specimen comprised peripheral blood, sampled in a trial of Ad26.COV2.S vaccine versus placebo. All receptors derive from a person aged 18-60 years who received the Ad26.COV2.S COVID-19 vaccine or a placebo.

The chain uses TRBV11-3 and TRBJ2-7; perhaps TRBD1 as D (6 bases). Germline V lookup: CDR1 SGHNT, CDR2 YENEEA. The CDR3 contains 14 residues. Trimming cost V 5 bases and J 1 base, with 12 bases left between them. This chain's CDR3 is CASSTGQNSYEQYF. The CDR3 nucleotides read TGTGCCAGCAGCACCGGACAGAATTCCTACGAGCAGTACTTC. Complete variable domain (other parts from reference TRBV11-3 and TRBJ2-7): EAGVVQSPRYKIIEKKQPVAFWCNPISGHNTLYWYLQNLGQGPELLIRYENEEAVDDSQLPKDRFSAERLKGVDSTLKIQPAELGDSAVYLCASSTGQNSYEQYFGPGTRLTVT.

This clone was counted once. This chain links TRBV5-6 with TRBJ2-7; D remains unclear. The V end was cut by 1 base, the J end by 4 bases, with 12 bases between. Germline CDR1 reads SGHDT; CDR2 reads YYEEEE. The CDR3 extends over 14 amino acids. The CDR3 spells CASSLFGGSYEQYF. CDR3 DNA: TGTGCCAGCAGCTTGTTCGGCGGATCTTACGAGCAGTACTTC.

This chain joins TRBV6-5 and TRBJ1-1; D unresolved. Germline CDR1 reads MNHEY; CDR2 reads SVGAGI. CDR3 length: 16 residues. With 0 bases removed from V and 8 bases from J, the gap between germline ends came to 19 bases. The CDR3 nucleotides are TGTGCCAGCAGTTACTCGATTGGCGGCTTGAGGGTAGAAGCTTTCTTT. As protein: CASSYSIGGLRVEAFF.

The V call is TRBV11-3, the J call TRBJ1-1; D remains unclear. Germline V gives CDR1 SGHNT, CDR2 YENEEA. The CDR3 is 16 amino acids. The V end lost 2 bases, the J end lost 1 base, and 14 bases lay between the germline ends. As DNA, the CDR3 is TGTGCCAGCAGCTTAATCAGGATACGGGGGAACACTGAAGCTTTCTTT. This codes for CASSLIRIRGNTEAFF.

The rearrangement uses TRBV29-1 and TRBJ2-6, with TRBD1 matching over 10 bases. The length of the CDR3 is 15 residues. The J segment lost 3 bases and the V segment lost 5 bases, leaving 4 bases of the junction unmatched. Germline CDR1 SQVTM, CDR2 ANQGSEA. The CDR3 DNA is TGCAGCGTTCGACAGGGGGCCAATGGGGCCAACGTCCTGACTTTC. This translates into CSVRQGANGANVLTF.

The chain uses TRBV7-7 and TRBJ2-1; TRBD2 is a possible D gene (6 bases). Trimming shortened V by 2 bases and J by 5 bases, and 10 bases separated the two germline ends. The CDR3 consists of 14 residues. Germline lookup yields CDR1 SSHAT and CDR2 FNYEAQ (reference sequence). For the CDR3, the DNA is TGTGCCAGCAGCTTAAGGGAGGTGGACAATGAGCAGTTCTTC. This translates into CASSLREVDNEQFF.

V gene TRBV7-3 combines with J gene TRBJ2-3; 8 positions match TRBD2. Germline V lookup: CDR1 SGHTA, CDR2 FQGTGA. The CDR3 is 15 amino acids. J lost 4 bases, V lost 5 bases, and 8 bases had no gene match. The CDR3 DNA is TGTGCCAGCAGCCTCCGTCGGGAGGGACCAGATACGCAGTATTTT. Amino acid sequence: CASSLRREGPDTQYF.

This clone was picked up one time. The chain joins TRBV18 to TRBJ2-2; no reliable D call. Trimming took off 2 bases at V and 1 base at J, with 8 bases between the two ends. The CDR3 sequence is 15 residues long. CDR1 is KGHSH and CDR2 is LQKENI in the germline V gene. CDR3 bases: TGTGCCAGCTCACCAAGATCACGGAACACCGGGGAGCTGTTTTTT. Translation: CASSPRSRNTGELFF.

The chain joins TRBV29-1 to TRBJ1-1; D gene unclear. Trimming removed 6 bases from V and 3 bases from J, with 11 bases in between. There are 12 residues in the CDR3. Germline CDR1 reads SQVTM; CDR2 reads ANQGSEA. The CDR3: CSVEQRDTEAFF. The CDR3 DNA reads TGCAGCGTGGAACAAAGGGACACTGAAGCTTTCTTT.

A single count supports this clone. The V gene is TRBV3-1 (or the pseudogene TRBV3-2), the J gene TRBJ2-7; D may match TRBD1 or TRBD2 (5 bases each). Germline V gene lookup returns CDR1 LGHDT and CDR2 YNNKEL (reference sequence). The CDR3 consists of 15 residues. V gave up 1 base and J gave up 3 bases, with 13 bases separating them. In nucleotides, the CDR3 is TGTGCCAGCAGCCAAGGTTGGGGGAGTTTCTACGAGCAGTACTTC. It encodes CASSQGWGSFYEQYF.

J is TRBJ2-1 and V is TRBV4-2; weak D call: TRBD2 (7 bases). The CDR3 runs to 16 residues. V was pared by 4 bases and J by 5 bases, with 18 bases between. Germline CDR1 is LGHNA and CDR2 is YNFKEQ. CDR3 amino acids: CASSRAGGRGNNEQFF. The CDR3 bases are TGTGCCAGCAGCCGAGCAGGTGGGAGGGGGAACAATGAGCAGTTCTTC.

This clone has a count of ten or more. The chain uses TRBV5-4 and TRBJ1-5; no reliable D call. CDR3 size: 15 residues. Germline loops: CDR1 SGHNT, CDR2 YYREEE (reference sequence). Trimming removed 3 bases from V and 7 bases from J, with 17 bases in between. The CDR3 DNA sequence: TGTGCCAGCAGCTCCCGACCTAAGGGTGACCAGCCCCAGCATTTT. Residues: CASSSRPKGDQPQHF.

This clone was observed once. The chain recombines TRBV27 with TRBJ2-7; 10 bases map to TRBD1. Germline assignment: CDR1 MNHEY and CDR2 SMNVEV (reference sequence). This CDR3 region has 15 residues. Trimming took 5 bases from V and 5 from J; bases not matched to a gene: 9. DNA for the CDR3: TGTGCCAGCAGTCCAAAGACAGGGGGCAAACACGAGCAGTACTTC. Translating it yields CASSPKTGGKHEQYF.

The chain joins TRBV5-4 to TRBJ1-1; the D gene is possibly TRBD1 (5 bases). This CDR3 is built from 14 residues. Germline V gene lookup returns CDR1 SGHNT and CDR2 YYREEE (reference sequence). V was pared by 1 base and J by 5 bases, with 12 bases between. CDR3 sequence: CASSLSGLGTEAFF. The CDR3 nucleotides are TGTGCCAGCAGCTTGTCAGGGTTGGGTACTGAAGCTTTCTTT.

The chain uses TRBV7-2 and TRBJ1-1; D not resolved. Germline V gene data show CDR1 as SGHTA and CDR2 as FQGNSA. V lost 5 bases and J lost 2, with 9 bases in between. The CDR3 sequence is 13 residues long. The CDR3: CASSPSLNTEAFF. The CDR3 DNA is TGTGCCAGCAGCCCCTCACTAAACACTGAAGCTTTCTTT.

This clone was seen only once. This same CDR3 is encoded by further DNA sequences in the sample. The CDR3 protein is CASSQVGGTQYF. CDR3 nucleotide sequence: TGTGCCAGCAGCCAAGTTGGAGGGACCCAGTACTTC. V and J are TRBV3-1 (or the pseudogene TRBV3-2) and TRBJ2-5; a weak D match, TRBD2 (5 bases). Deletions cut 1 base from V and 7 bases from J, with 7 bases between. CDR1 and CDR2 from the germline V gene are LGHDT and YNNKEL (reference sequence). The CDR3 has 12 residues.

The rearrangement links TRBV11-1 to TRBJ2-5, with D tentatively TRBD2 (6 bases). Germline V gene sequence: CDR1 SGHAT, CDR2 FQDESV (reference sequence). The V end lost 5 bases, the J end lost 10 bases, and 26 bases lay between the germline ends. This CDR3 comprises 16 residues. CDR3 loop: CASSLFRRERYWDQYF. DNA of the CDR3: TGTGCCAGCAGCCTGTTTCGTCGGGAGCGTTACTGGGACCAGTACTTC.

This chain links TRBV5-1 with TRBJ2-7, with 8 bases lining up with TRBD1. Germline CDR1 and CDR2: SGHRS and YFSETQ. V gave up 3 bases and J gave up 2 bases; unmatched junction bases: 4. This CDR3 is 14 amino acids long. Here the CDR3 DNA reads TGCGCCAGCAGCTGGGGACAGGCTCCCTACGAGCAGTACTTC. Its protein product is CASSWGQAPYEQYF.

The chain recombines TRBV10-3 with TRBJ2-6; the D is unclear. Germline values: CDR1 ENHRY, CDR2 SYGVKD. With 5 bases removed from V and 3 bases from J, the gap between germline ends came to 14 bases. CDR3 length: 16 amino acids. In DNA, the CDR3 is TGTGCCATCAGTCAACCGCTCGAAAGTGGGGCCAACGTCCTGACTTTC. It specifies CAISQPLESGANVLTF.

This clone has just one count. The chain uses TRBV19 and TRBJ1-2; D may be TRBD1 (5 bases). Deletions cut 5 bases from V and 4 bases from J, with 17 bases between. Germline assignment: CDR1 LNHDA and CDR2 SQIVND (reference sequence). CDR3 length: 15 amino acids. The CDR3 loop reads CASSAAGGDSYGYTF. The CDR3 DNA reads as TGTGCCAGTAGTGCCGCGGGGGGGGACTCCTATGGCTACACCTTC.

The rearrangement joins TRBV19 to TRBJ1-1; D is uncertain. Germline V gives CDR1 LNHDA, CDR2 SQIVND (reference sequence). Trimming removed 6 bases from V and 8 bases from J, with 16 bases in between. The CDR3 sequence is 13 residues long. CDR3 protein: CASSAKGRREAFF. The CDR3 DNA reads TGTGCCAGTAGCGCCAAAGGGCGTCGCGAAGCTTTCTTT.

This clone was detected only a few times. The rearrangement joins TRBV6-2 or TRBV6-3 to TRBJ1-1; unclear D gene. With 0 bases removed from V and 9 bases from J, the gap between germline ends came to 8 bases. Germline V lookup: CDR1 MNHEY, CDR2 SVGEGT. The CDR3 totals 12 residues. DNA of the CDR3: TGTGCCAGCAGTTACTCGCCCCTTCAAGCTTTCTTT. Amino acid sequence: CASSYSPLQAFF.

This chain's CDR3 is CASSLAAGLPTEAFF. The CDR3 DNA reads TGTGCCAGCAGCTTAGCGGCAGGGCTCCCCACTGAAGCTTTCTTT. The chain has TRBV7-2 and TRBJ1-1; tentative D call: TRBD1 (5 bases). Trimming took 0 bases from V and 4 from J, leaving 12 bases between them. The germline CDR1 and CDR2 sequences are SGHTA and FQGNSA. There are 15 residues in the CDR3.

The rearrangement uses TRBV5-1 and TRBJ2-5, with 7 bases identical to TRBD1. Germline assignment: CDR1 SGHRS and CDR2 YFSETQ. Trimming took 5 bases from V and 3 from J; bases not matched to a gene: 4. There are 13 residues in the CDR3. As DNA, the CDR3 is TGCGCCAGCAGACACGGGACAGAAGAGACCCAGTACTTC. This sequence encodes CASRHGTEETQYF.

The rearrangement links TRBV11-2 to TRBJ2-7; D assignment may be TRBD1 or TRBD2 (5 bases each). V lost 3 bases and J 7 bases, leaving 16 bases between the germline ends. This CDR3 contains 14 residues. Germline CDR1 reads SGHAT; CDR2 reads FQNNGV. This CDR3 reads CASSFIRGAREQYF. Written as DNA, the CDR3 is TGTGCCAGCAGCTTCATTAGAGGGGCTAGAGAGCAGTACTTC.

V is TRBV4-1 and J is TRBJ2-7; 9 nucleotides align to TRBD1. Looked up from germline, CDR1 is MGHRA and CDR2 is YSYEKL. Trimming removed 3 bases from V and 2 bases from J; junction bases left unmatched: 8. CDR3 length equals 16 residues. The CDR3 DNA follows: TGCGCCAGCAGCCACGCCGACCGGGACAGGGCCTACGAGCAGTACTTC. Its protein is CASSHADRDRAYEQYF.

A note on this clone: The sample carries other DNA sequences with the same CDR3. The CDR3 here is CASSQERGNTIYF. DNA of the CDR3: TGCGCCAGCAGCCAAGAAAGGGGAAACACCATATATTTT. V is TRBV4-3 and J is TRBJ1-3; unclear D gene. Between the trimmed V and J ends, which lost 0 bases and 4 bases, there was a span of 4 bases. Germline-derived CDR1 and CDR2 are LGHNA and YSLEER. This CDR3 has 13 residues.